This note documents a single T cell receptor (beta chain) sequence. The antigen remains undetermined. A second about 6 to 12 cycle PCR used barcoded and J-beta primers. TCRdb used MiXCR to reprocess the 5' RACE reads, holding one entry per CDR3 protein. The profile shows about 1,400,000 distinct CDR3 sequences, roughly 40% of them singletons. Trimming took 5 bases from V and 11 from J, leaving 21 bases between them. Germline V gives CDR1 LGHDT, CDR2 YNNKEL (reference sequence). The CDR3 is made up of 14 amino acids. These data originate in a study of blood T cells in healthy people across ages. Whole-study results and caveats: Long-lived donors carried more naive CD4+ cells and greater diversity than aged donors.

This chain joins TRBV3-1 and TRBJ2-5, with D tentatively TRBD1 or TRBD2 (5 bases each). The source is a woman in her late teens or twenties in good health. The sample was blood. In nucleotides, the CDR3 is TGTGCCAGCAGCACCTTGATCCGGGGCGATATACAGTACTTC. It specifies CASSTLIRGDIQYF.